This record looks at one T cell receptor beta chain sequence and its context. Antigen specificity is unknown. Vbeta (60) and Jbeta (13) primers were used in the PCR. The protocol was immunoSEQ multiplex PCR, while the TCRdb copy is restricted to in-frame clones and leaves out a portion. Of 230,000 or so clones listed, about 90% are singletons. V was pared by 6 bases and J by 4 bases, with 7 bases of the junction left unmatched. The CDR3 has 14 amino acids. Germline CDR1 and CDR2: MNHEY and SMNVEV (reference sequence). These data are taken from a study of cytomegalovirus exposure and HLA in healthy donors. General study results and limits: When presence/absence was analysed, sequencing depth was taken to be roughly uniform across donors. Later, an analysis found that common viral pathogens appeared to be linked with several of the most significant clusters. In a later analysis, TCR beta V- and J-gene trimming was associated with a missense DCLRE1C variant.

What was sequenced was PBMCs. The origin of this receptor is a girl aged 2 to 9 in good health and CMV-seronegative. The chain is built from TRBV27 and TRBJ1-1, with 8 bases that match TRBD1. The CDR3 region is CASRKDRASTEAFF. The CDR3 nucleotides read TGTGCCAGCAGAAAGGACAGGGCTAGCACTGAAGCTTTCTTT.